The rows below give T cell receptor beta chains drawn from one sample of a study of OX40 agonist ivuxolimab in advanced cancers. Using immunoSEQ multiplex PCR, the repertoire was profiled, and TCRdb retains in-frame clones only, with some absent. The table records about 26,000 clones, 83% of them present only once. Sequenced material: CD4+ or CD8+ T cells sorted from blood, taken in a trial of the OX40 agonist ivuxolimab. Every receptor here comes from an adult with an advanced solid tumor such as melanoma, head and neck, liver or kidney cancer. Both conserved end residues are part of each CDR3.

v_call cdr3_length cdr3_aa
TRBV7-3 13 CASSSDYDNEQFF
TRBV19 14 CASSRDRDYNEQFF
TRBV7-3 16 CASSSTGLAENNEQFF
TRBV2 16 CASSEARSGVTGELFF
TRBV5-1 14 CASSSNEGTTEAFF
TRBV5-6 15 CASSLEGSFGNEQFF
TRBV9 18 CASSVDEGRRGGTDTQYF
TRBV15 14 CATSHTDDSYEQYF
TRBV5-6 15 CASSLAGAGTDTQYF
TRBV18 15 CASSPRGADNYGYTF
TRBV5-5 17 CASGTSGALSSYNEQFF
TRBV7-6 16 CASSLSSGTGGTEAFF
TRBV2 15 CASSLRSRSNQPQHF
TRBV9 15 CASSHRGGPNTEAFF
TRBV28 14 CASSTSGGYNEQFF
TRBV27 14 CASSFGIPNQPQHF
TRBV10-1 15 CASSEDRTTNTEAFF
TRBV5-1 15 CASSLEKGAKTEAFF
TRBV7-9 13 CASRIGSTDTQYF
TRBV7-9 15 CASSSPGENTGELFF
TRBV7-9 15 CASSAPGTALNIQYF
TRBV5-6 16 CASSLETSGFTDTQYF
TRBV6-5 10 CARRPSEAFF
TRBV27 14 CAAGPPLSNQPQHF
TRBV5-8 14 CASDRDRGDYGYTF
TRBV6-1 15 CASSEVGQLVFGYTF
TRBV19 15 CASSLGAGGYYGYTF
TRBV15 20 CATSRDPDRGNGMANEKLFF
TRBV7-3 15 CASRPSYRVGETQYF
TRBV11-2 14 CASSLGSSGNTIYF
TRBV11-2 16 CASSLGAAFGGYGYTF
TRBV5-1 15 CASAPGRISGNTIYF
TRBV5-4 13 CASSWDRTYEQYF